This T cell receptor beta chain was documented in a study of T cells after yellow fever vaccination. MiXCR was run by TCRdb on the 5' RACE reads, yielding one entry per CDR3 protein. Of a few hundred thousand distinct CDR3 sequences in the sample, roughly 19% were seen once. CDR1 is SGHRS, CDR2 YFSETQ, per germline. The CDR3 has 14 residues. Germline trimming cut 6 bases from V and 7 bases from J; bases unmatched to any gene: 4. This clonotype was sampled from a man younger than 45 who received the YFV17D yellow fever vaccine. Source: PBMCs, taken 15 days after the yellow fever booster vaccination. The chain recombines TRBV5-1 with TRBJ2-1; TRBD2 matches 13 bases. CDR3 in amino acids: CASMGLAGRNEQFF. As DNA, the CDR3 is TGCGCCAGCATGGGACTAGCGGGAAGAAATGAGCAGTTCTTC.